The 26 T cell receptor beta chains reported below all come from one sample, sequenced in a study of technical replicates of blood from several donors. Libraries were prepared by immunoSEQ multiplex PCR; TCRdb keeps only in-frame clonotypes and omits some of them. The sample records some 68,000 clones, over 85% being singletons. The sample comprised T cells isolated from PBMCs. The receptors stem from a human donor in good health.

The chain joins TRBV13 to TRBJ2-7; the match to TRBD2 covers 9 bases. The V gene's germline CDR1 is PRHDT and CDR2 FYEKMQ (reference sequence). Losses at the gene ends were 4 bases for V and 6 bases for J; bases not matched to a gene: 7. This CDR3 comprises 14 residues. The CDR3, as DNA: TGTGCCAGCAGCTGGGCACTAGCGGGCATCGAGCAGTACTTC. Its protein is CASSWALAGIEQYF.

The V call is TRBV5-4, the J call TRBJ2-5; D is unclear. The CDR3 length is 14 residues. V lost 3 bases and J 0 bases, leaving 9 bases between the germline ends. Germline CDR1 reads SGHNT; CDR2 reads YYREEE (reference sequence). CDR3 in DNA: TGTGCCAGCAGCTACCTTGAGTACCAAGAGACCCAGTACTTC. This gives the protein CASSYLEYQETQYF.

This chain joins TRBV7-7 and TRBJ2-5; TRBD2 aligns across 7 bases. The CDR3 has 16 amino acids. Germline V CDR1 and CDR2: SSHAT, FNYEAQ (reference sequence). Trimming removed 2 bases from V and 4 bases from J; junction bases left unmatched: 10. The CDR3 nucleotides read TGTGCCAGCAGCTTACGTACGCGGGAGTTAGGAGAGACCCAGTACTTC. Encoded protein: CASSLRTRELGETQYF.

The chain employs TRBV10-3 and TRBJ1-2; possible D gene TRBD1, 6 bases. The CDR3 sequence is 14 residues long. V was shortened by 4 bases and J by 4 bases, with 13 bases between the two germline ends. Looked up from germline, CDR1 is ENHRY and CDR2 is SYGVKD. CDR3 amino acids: CAISGQRDTYGYTF. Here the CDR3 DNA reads TGTGCCATCAGTGGACAACGGGACACCTATGGCTACACCTTC.

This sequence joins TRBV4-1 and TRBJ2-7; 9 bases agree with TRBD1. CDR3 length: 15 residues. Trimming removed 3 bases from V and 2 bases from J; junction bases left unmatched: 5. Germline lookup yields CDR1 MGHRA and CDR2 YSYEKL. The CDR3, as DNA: TGCGCCAGCAGCCACTCTAGGACAGGGGCCTACGAGCAGTACTTC. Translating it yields CASSHSRTGAYEQYF.

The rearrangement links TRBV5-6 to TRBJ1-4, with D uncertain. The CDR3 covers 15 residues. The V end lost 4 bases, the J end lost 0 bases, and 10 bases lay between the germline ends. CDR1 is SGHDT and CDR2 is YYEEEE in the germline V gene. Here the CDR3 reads CASSRGWATNEKLFF. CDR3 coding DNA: TGTGCCAGCAGCCGAGGGTGGGCAACTAATGAAAAACTGTTTTTT.

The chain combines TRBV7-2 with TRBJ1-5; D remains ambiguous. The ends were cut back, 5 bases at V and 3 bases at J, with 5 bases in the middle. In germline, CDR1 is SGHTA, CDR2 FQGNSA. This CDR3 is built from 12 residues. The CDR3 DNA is TGTGCCAGCAGCCAGAACAATCAGCCCCAGCATTTT. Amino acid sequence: CASSQNNQPQHF.

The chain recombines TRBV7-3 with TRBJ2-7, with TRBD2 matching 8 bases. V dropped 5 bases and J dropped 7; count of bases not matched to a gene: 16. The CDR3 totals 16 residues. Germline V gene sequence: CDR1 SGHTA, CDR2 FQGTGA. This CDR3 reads CASSPGGGGSSREQYF. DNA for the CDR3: TGTGCCAGCAGCCCCGGGGGGGGCGGGAGCTCGAGGGAGCAGTACTTC.

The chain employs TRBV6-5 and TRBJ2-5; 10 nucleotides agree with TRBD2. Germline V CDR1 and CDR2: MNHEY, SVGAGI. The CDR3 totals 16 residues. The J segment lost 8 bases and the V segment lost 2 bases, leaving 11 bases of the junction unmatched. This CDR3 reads CASSYPYRLAGVTQYF. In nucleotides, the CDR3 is TGTGCCAGCAGTTACCCCTACCGCCTAGCGGGAGTTACCCAGTACTTC.

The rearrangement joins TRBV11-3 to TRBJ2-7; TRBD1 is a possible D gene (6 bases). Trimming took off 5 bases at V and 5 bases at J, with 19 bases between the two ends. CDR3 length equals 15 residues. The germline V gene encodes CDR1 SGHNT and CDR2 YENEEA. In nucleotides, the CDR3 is TGTGCCAGCAGCGACCCATTTACAGGGTACCACGAGCAGTACTTC. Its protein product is CASSDPFTGYHEQYF.

The CDR3 loop is CATQGGGRGLSYEQYF. CDR3 sequence (DNA): TGTGCCACTCAAGGAGGGGGCAGGGGGCTGTCCTACGAGCAGTACTTC. V and J are TRBV19 and TRBJ2-7; 8 bases agree with TRBD1. With 10 bases clipped from V and 1 base from J, the junction kept 15 bases outside the gene matches. The length of the CDR3 is 16 residues. Germline V gene data show CDR1 as LNHDA and CDR2 as SQIVND (reference sequence).

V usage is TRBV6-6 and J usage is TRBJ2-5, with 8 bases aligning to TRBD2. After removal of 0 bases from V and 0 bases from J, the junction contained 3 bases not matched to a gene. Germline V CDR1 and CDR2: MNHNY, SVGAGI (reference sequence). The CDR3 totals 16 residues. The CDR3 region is CASSYSPSGHQETQYF. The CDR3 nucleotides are TGTGCCAGCAGTTACTCTCCTAGCGGGCACCAAGAGACCCAGTACTTC.

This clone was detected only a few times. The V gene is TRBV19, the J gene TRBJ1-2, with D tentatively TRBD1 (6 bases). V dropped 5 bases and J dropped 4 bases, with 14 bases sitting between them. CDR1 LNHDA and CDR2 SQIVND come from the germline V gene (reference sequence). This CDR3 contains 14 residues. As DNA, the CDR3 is TGTGCCAGTAGTGGGGGACACAGTCTCTATGGCTACACCTTC. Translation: CASSGGHSLYGYTF.

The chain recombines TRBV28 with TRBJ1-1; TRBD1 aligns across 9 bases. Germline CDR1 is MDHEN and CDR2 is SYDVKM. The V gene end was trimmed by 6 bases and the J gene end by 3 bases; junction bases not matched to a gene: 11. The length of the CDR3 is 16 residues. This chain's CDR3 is CASRTGQGTGYTEAFF. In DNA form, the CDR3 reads TGTGCCAGCAGGACCGGACAGGGGACAGGGTACACTGAAGCTTTCTTT.

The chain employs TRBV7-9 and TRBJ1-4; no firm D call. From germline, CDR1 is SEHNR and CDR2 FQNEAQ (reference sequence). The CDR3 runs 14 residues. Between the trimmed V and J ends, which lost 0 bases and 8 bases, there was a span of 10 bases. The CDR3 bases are TGTGCCAGCAGCTTAGCGGAGGGAAGGGAAAAACTGTTTTTT. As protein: CASSLAEGREKLFF.

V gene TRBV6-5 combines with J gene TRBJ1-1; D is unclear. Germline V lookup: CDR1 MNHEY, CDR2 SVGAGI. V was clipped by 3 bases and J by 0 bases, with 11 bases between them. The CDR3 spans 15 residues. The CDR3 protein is CASSYTPGMNTEAFF. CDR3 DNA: TGTGCCAGCAGTTATACACCGGGGATGAACACTGAAGCTTTCTTT.

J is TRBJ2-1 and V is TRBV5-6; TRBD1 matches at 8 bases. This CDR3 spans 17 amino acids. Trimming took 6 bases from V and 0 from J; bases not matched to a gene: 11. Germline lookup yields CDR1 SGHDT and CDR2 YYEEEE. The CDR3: CASTRLRQGSSYNEQFF. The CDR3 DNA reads TGTGCCAGCACCCGACTCCGACAGGGGAGCTCCTACAATGAGCAGTTCTTC.

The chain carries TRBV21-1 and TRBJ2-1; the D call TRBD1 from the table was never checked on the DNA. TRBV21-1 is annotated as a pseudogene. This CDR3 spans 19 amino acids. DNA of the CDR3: TGTGCCAGCAGCAAAGTTCGGTGGCAAAACAGGGTTAGAAGGAATGAGCAGTTCTTC. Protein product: CASSKVRWQNRVRRNEQFF.

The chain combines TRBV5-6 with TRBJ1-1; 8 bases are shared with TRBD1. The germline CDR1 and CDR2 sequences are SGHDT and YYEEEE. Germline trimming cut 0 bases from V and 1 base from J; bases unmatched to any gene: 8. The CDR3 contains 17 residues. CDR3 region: CASSLALDRERNTEAFF. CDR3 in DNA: TGTGCCAGCAGCTTGGCTCTGGACAGGGAAAGGAACACTGAAGCTTTCTTT. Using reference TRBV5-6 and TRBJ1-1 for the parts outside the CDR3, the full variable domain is DAGVTQSPTHLIKTRGQQVTLRCSPKSGHDTVSWYQQALGQGPQFIFQYYEEEERQRGNFPDRFSGHQFPNYSSELNVNALLLGDSALYLCASSLALDRERNTEAFFGQGTRLTVV.

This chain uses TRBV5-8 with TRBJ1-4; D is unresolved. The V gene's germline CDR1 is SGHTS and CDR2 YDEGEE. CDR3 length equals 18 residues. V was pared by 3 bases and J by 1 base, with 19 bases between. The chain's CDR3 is CASSSRGLPGLTNEKLFF. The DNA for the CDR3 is TGTGCCAGCAGCTCGCGAGGACTGCCGGGGTTAACTAATGAAAAACTGTTTTTT.

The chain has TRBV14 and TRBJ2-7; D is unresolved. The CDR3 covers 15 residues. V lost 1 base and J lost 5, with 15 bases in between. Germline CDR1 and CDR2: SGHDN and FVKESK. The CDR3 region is CASSQVPRLVHEQYF. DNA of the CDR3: TGTGCCAGCAGCCAAGTCCCTCGACTTGTACACGAGCAGTACTTC.

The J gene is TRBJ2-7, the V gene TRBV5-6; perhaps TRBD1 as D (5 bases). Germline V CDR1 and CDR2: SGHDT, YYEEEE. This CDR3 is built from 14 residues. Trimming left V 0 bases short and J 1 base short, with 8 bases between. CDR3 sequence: CASSLEGASYEQYF. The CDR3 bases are TGTGCCAGCAGCTTGGAAGGGGCGTCCTACGAGCAGTACTTC.

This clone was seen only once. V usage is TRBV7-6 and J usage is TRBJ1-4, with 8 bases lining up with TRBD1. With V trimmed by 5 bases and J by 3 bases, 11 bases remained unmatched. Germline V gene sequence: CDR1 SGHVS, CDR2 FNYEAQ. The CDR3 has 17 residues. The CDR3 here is CASSPSLWDRSNEKLFF. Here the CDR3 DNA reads TGTGCCAGCAGCCCCTCACTCTGGGACAGGTCTAATGAAAAACTGTTTTTT. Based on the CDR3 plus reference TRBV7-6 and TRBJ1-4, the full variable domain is GAGVSQSPRYKVTKRGQDVALRCDPISGHVSLYWYRQALGQGPEFLTYFNYEAQQDKSGLPNDRFSAERPEGSISTLTIQRTEQRDSAMYRCASSPSLWDRSNEKLFFGSGTQLSVL.

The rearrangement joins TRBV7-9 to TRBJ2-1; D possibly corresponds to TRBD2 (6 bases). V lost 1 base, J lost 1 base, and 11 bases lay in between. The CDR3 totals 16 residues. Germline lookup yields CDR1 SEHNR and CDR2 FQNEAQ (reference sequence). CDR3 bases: TGTGCCAGCAGCTTAGAGGGTAGCGGTTCCTACAATGAGCAGTTCTTC. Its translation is CASSLEGSGSYNEQFF.

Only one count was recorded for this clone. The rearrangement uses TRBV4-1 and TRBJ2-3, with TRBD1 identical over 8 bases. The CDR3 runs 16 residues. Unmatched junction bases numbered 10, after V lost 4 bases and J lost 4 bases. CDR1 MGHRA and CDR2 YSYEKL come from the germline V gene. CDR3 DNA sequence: TGCGCCAGCAGCCGTGGACAGGGAACTAGGGCAGATACGCAGTATTTT. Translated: CASSRGQGTRADTQYF.

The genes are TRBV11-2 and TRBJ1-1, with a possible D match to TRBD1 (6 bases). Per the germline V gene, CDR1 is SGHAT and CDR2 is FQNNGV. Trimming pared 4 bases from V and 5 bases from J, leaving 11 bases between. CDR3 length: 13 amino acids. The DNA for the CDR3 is TGTGCCAGCAGCTCGATAGACAGGACTGAAGCTTTCTTT. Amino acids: CASSSIDRTEAFF. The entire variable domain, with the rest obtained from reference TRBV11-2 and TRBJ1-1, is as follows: EAGVAQSPRYKIIEKRQSVAFWCNPISGHATLYWYQQILGQGPKLLIQFQNNGVVDDSQLPKDRFSAERLKGVDSTLKIQPAKLEDSAVYLCASSSIDRTEAFFGQGTRLTVV.